The source of this T cell receptor (beta chain) is a study of tumor-infiltrating lymphocytes in primary liver carcinoma. Study background: Surgical resection was the treatment these patients received for primary liver carcinoma. The neoplasms were of stage T1-T3 N0M0, with dimensions of about 4.2 to 11 cm across. Study results and limitations: It was tumor-adjacent and tumor-blood pairs that overlapped less than tumor region pairs did. Tumors had a top-250-clone fraction that was significantly higher than blood (p = 0.039).

Trimming pared 3 bases from V and 8 bases from J, leaving 13 bases between. This CDR3 is built from 14 residues. A constant-region primer primed TCR beta cDNA synthesis from about 550 ng of total RNA. What produced the TCR beta libraries was three nested multiplex PCR rounds using slightly modified ARM-PCR. Two initial PCR rounds of ten to eleven cycles each paired TRBV1-TRBV30 forward primers with a C-beta reverse primer. One entry per CDR3 protein, called by TCRdb with MiXCR from the multiplex PCR reads. The data contain hundreds of thousands of distinct CDR3 sequences, approximately 58% of them singletons. In addition to blood RNA drawn from unsorted whole blood, germline DNA was extracted. Of note for this clonotype: The target antigen is unknown.

The source is a woman in her 30s with primary liver carcinoma and hepatitis B virus infection. Sequencing input: peripheral blood. The V and J genes are TRBV12-3 or TRBV12-4 and TRBJ1-4; no definite D call. CDR3 DNA: TGTGCCAGCAGTTTGGGGAGTATCGCCGAAAAACTGTTTTTT. Translation gives CASSLGSIAEKLFF.